The subject of this entry is one TCR beta chain. Antigen: not known. The data originate from a study of shared clonotypes between healthy human individuals. The method was immunoSEQ multiplex PCR; TCRdb's version includes in-frame clones alone and lacks a portion of them. The sample lists roughly 1,100,000 clones, approximately 76% seen once, with approximately 1.5% in the top ten. The CDR3 extends over 15 amino acids. Trimming stripped 1 base from V and 5 bases from J, with 13 bases between. CDR1 is SEHNR, CDR2 FQNEAQ, per germline (reference sequence). Overall study findings and caveats: The small donor group covered limited genetic and exposure diversity. In the sorted subsets, rarefaction showed sequencing was incomplete despite large depth.

Sequencing was performed on memory CD4+ T cells sorted from blood. The subset denotes: CD45RA-negative fraction. The rearrangement joins TRBV7-9 to TRBJ2-3; a possible D gene is TRBD1 (5 bases). This TCR derives from a man in his late teens or twenties in good health. In DNA form, the CDR3 reads TGTGCCAGCAGCTTAGTGACCCTAGGGGAAGATACGCAGTATTTT. Its protein is CASSLVTLGEDTQYF.